The sample holds many counts of the clone carrying this TCR beta chain. This entry belongs to a study of spatial heterogeneity in lung cancer. On the study more broadly: When follow-up PBMC samples existed, they were sequenced (at a median of roughly two years after resection). Across the raw uncorrected reads, a unique TCR and UMI combination was observed, on average, more than ten times.

Looked up from germline, CDR1 is LNHDA and CDR2 is SQIVND (reference sequence). V was trimmed by 6 bases and J by 5 bases, leaving 20 bases between them. There are 15 residues in the CDR3. Each CDR3 protein gets one entry after TCRdb re-called the 5' RACE reads with MiXCR. The sample gives under 20,000 distinct CDR3 sequences, 9.2% of which show up once; under 25% is in the top ten. Time point denoted: blood at routine non-recurrence follow-up after resection. Unsorted samples of tumor, nontumor lung or frozen PBMC had their whole RNA sequenced. J is TRBJ2-7 and V is TRBV19, with D maybe TRBD1 (6 bases). Sequenced material: PBMCs, taken at follow-up. This clonotype was obtained from a male donor with early-stage non-small cell lung cancer. The chain's CDR3 is CASRKRTVPGDEQYF. CDR3 sequence (DNA): TGTGCCAGTAGGAAAAGGACAGTTCCAGGGGACGAGCAGTACTTC.